The 25 T cell receptor beta chains below were found in one sample sequenced in a study of cytomegalovirus exposure and HLA in healthy donors. Primers included in the PCR were 60 Vbeta and 13 Jbeta primers. TCRdb keeps only in-frame clones here, not all; method: immunoSEQ multiplex PCR. The sample lists 200,000 to 250,000 clones; about 80% were seen once. The sequenced material came from PBMCs. The receptors here all came from a woman aged 55-69 years in good health and CMV-seropositive.

The rearrangement joins TRBV30 to TRBJ1-6; 7 nucleotides align to TRBD1. CDR3 length: 16 amino acids. The V gene end was trimmed by 0 bases and the J gene end by 10 bases; junction bases not matched to a gene: 12. Germline values: CDR1 GTSNPN, CDR2 SVGIG (reference sequence). CDR3 residues: CAWSVARQGIGSPLHF. Written as DNA, the CDR3 is TGTGCCTGGAGTGTAGCGCGACAGGGCATAGGGTCACCCCTCCACTTT.

The chain combines TRBV5-1 with TRBJ2-3; D possibly corresponds to TRBD2 (5 bases). The ends were cut back, 0 bases at V and 2 bases at J, with 10 bases in the middle. Per the germline V gene, CDR1 is SGHRS and CDR2 is YFSETQ. The CDR3 consists of 15 residues. This CDR3 is CASSLAGRLTDTQYF. The CDR3 nucleotides read TGCGCCAGCAGCTTGGCGGGGAGACTCACAGATACGCAGTATTTT.

V usage is TRBV5-4 and J usage is TRBJ1-3, with 8 bases lining up with TRBD1. Germline V CDR1 and CDR2: SGHNT, YYREEE (reference sequence). V was pared by 1 base and J by 0 bases, with 3 bases of the junction left unmatched. The CDR3 runs 16 residues. Here the CDR3 DNA reads TGTGCCAGCAGCTTGACAGGGGGGAGCTCTGGAAACACCATATATTTT. Its translation: CASSLTGGSSGNTIYF. Supplemented by reference TRBV5-4 and TRBJ1-3, the full variable domain reads ETGVTQSPTHLIKTRGQQVTLRCSSQSGHNTVSWYQQALGQGPQFIFQYYREEENGRGNFPPRFSGLQFPNYSSELNVNALELDDSALYLCASSLTGGSSGNTIYFGEGSWLTVV.

V gene TRBV7-2 combines with J gene TRBJ1-1, with no clear D. The CDR3 is 13 amino acids. Germline V gene lookup returns CDR1 SGHTA and CDR2 FQGNSA. Trimming removed 7 bases at V and 0 bases at J, with 9 bases between. CDR3 bases: TGTGCCAGCATGCCAAGAGTGAACACTGAAGCTTTCTTT. This codes for CASMPRVNTEAFF.

This chain links TRBV15 with TRBJ2-1; 8 nucleotides align to TRBD2. The CDR3 loop spans 17 amino acids. Germline V gives CDR1 LNHNV, CDR2 YYDKDF (reference sequence). The trim removed 0 bases at V and 12 bases at J, leaving 16 bases unmatched. CDR3: CATSRDGNGGAVRGQFF. The CDR3 nucleotides read TGTGCCACCAGCAGAGATGGCAACGGGGGGGCTGTTAGAGGGCAGTTCTTC. Together with reference TRBV15 and TRBJ2-1, the CDR3 gives the full variable domain: DAMVIQNPRYQVTQFGKPVTLSCSQTLNHNVMYWYQQKSSQAPKLLFHYYDKDFNNEADTPDNFQSRRPNTSFCFLDIRSPGLGDTAMYLCATSRDGNGGAVRGQFFGPGTRLTVL.

This sequence joins TRBV18 and TRBJ1-6; the D is unclear. The CDR3 covers 15 residues. CDR1 is KGHSH, CDR2 LQKENI, per germline. Deletions cut 2 bases from V and 7 bases from J, with 12 bases between. Here the CDR3 reads CASSPGQAGNSPLHF. In DNA, the CDR3 is TGTGCCAGCTCACCAGGCCAGGCTGGAAATTCACCCCTCCACTTT.

The rearrangement links TRBV29-1 to TRBJ1-2; D might be TRBD1 (6 bases). The CDR3 runs to 13 residues. The germline CDR1 and CDR2 sequences are SQVTM and ANQGSEA. Trimming took off 8 bases at V and 7 bases at J, with 20 bases between the two ends. The CDR3 loop reads CSSPKGETGGYTF. The CDR3 nucleotides read TGCAGCTCCCCAAAGGGGGAAACCGGTGGCTACACCTTC.

The gene calls are TRBV28 and TRBJ1-1; D gene unclear. The germline gives CDR1 MDHEN, CDR2 SYDVKM. V shed 1 base and J shed 0 bases, with 9 bases lying between them. The CDR3 is 15 amino acids. The CDR3: CASSLSAPMNTEAFF. DNA of the CDR3: TGTGCCAGCAGTTTATCCGCACCTATGAACACTGAAGCTTTCTTT.

In regard to this clone: One junction end does not reproduce the germline sequence, and a read error may be involved. The gene calls are TRBV30 and TRBJ2-1, with D possibly matching TRBD2 (6 bases). The CDR3 extends over 13 amino acids. The germline CDR1 and CDR2 sequences are GTSNPN and SVGIG (reference sequence). CDR3 amino acids: CARSSGVFNEQFF. Here the CDR3 DNA reads TGTGCCAGGAGTAGCGGAGTGTTTAATGAGCAGTTCTTC.

This clone was seen a few times. The V gene is TRBV10-3, the J gene TRBJ1-1; 7 nucleotides line up with TRBD1. The V gene end was trimmed by 10 bases and the J gene end by 7 bases; junction bases not matched to a gene: 12. The CDR3 consists of 13 residues. CDR1 and CDR2 from the germline V gene are ENHRY and SYGVKD. The chain's CDR3 is CASSYGTALEAFF. Written as DNA, the CDR3 is TGTGCCAGCAGCTACGGGACAGCACTTGAAGCTTTCTTT.

The chain uses TRBV5-4 and TRBJ1-2, with a tentative D call TRBD1 (5 bases). This CDR3 is 13 amino acids long. The V end lost 6 bases, the J end lost 8 bases, and 17 bases lay between the germline ends. CDR1 is SGHNT, CDR2 YYREEE, per germline (reference sequence). The CDR3 reads CASTPLQGGGYTF. CDR3 coding DNA: TGTGCCAGCACTCCGCTCCAGGGAGGCGGCTACACCTTC.

The V and J genes are TRBV29-1 and TRBJ1-1, with D uncertain. This CDR3 spans 15 amino acids. V lost 2 bases and J 4 bases, leaving 17 bases between the germline ends. Germline lookup yields CDR1 SQVTM and CDR2 ANQGSEA. The CDR3 nucleotides are TGCAGCGTTGAATGGTATACCTTCGGGGTCACTGAAGCTTTCTTT. Residues: CSVEWYTFGVTEAFF.

This chain joins TRBV27 and TRBJ1-6, with TRBD1 identical over 9 bases. The germline V gene has CDR1 MNHEY and CDR2 SMNVEV (reference sequence). After removal of 0 bases from V and 10 bases from J, the junction contained 4 bases not matched to a gene. The CDR3 consists of 15 residues. The CDR3 DNA sequence: TGTGCCAGCAGTTTATCGGACAGGGGTTGGTCACCCCTCCACTTT. Protein product: CASSLSDRGWSPLHF.

The chain is built from TRBV4-2 and TRBJ2-5, with 10 bases identical to TRBD2. Germline V gene sequence: CDR1 LGHNA, CDR2 YNFKEQ. The CDR3 is 16 residues long. V shed 4 bases, J shed 1 base, and the junction held 6 bases outside the gene matches. The CDR3 coding sequence is TGTGCCAGCAGCCTCAGGACTAGCGGCCTCCAAGAGACCCAGTACTTC. Translation gives CASSLRTSGLQETQYF.

V and J are TRBV19 and TRBJ1-1, with TRBD1 matching 8 bases. The V and J ends lost 3 bases and 3 bases, in that order; junction bases with no gene match: 6. The CDR3 has 15 amino acids. Germline CDR1 reads LNHDA; CDR2 reads SQIVND (reference sequence). The CDR3 DNA reads TGTGCCAGTAGTATTCAGGGGGCGTTCGACACTGAAGCTTTCTTT. Its translation is CASSIQGAFDTEAFF.

CDR3 in amino acids: CASSKDLRGRTSGKFHLWETQYF. CDR3 coding DNA: TGTGCCAGCAGCAAAGATCTTAGGGGCAGGACTAGCGGGAAATTCCACCTTTGGGAGACCCAGTACTTC. The chain recombines TRBV21-1 with TRBJ2-5; the DNA was not used to check the table's D call, TRBD2. TRBV21-1 is a recognized pseudogene. The length of the CDR3 is 23 residues.

Details on this clone: The junction does not match germline at one end; this may be a read error. The gene calls are TRBV30 and TRBJ1-6; D is possibly TRBD1 (5 bases). Per germline, CDR1 GTSNPN and CDR2 SVGIG (reference sequence). CDR3 length: 12 residues. The CDR3 coding sequence is TGTGCCTGGAGAGCTATGACCGGACGGGGGTCCTTT. Its protein product is CAWRAMTGRGSF.

The V gene is TRBV30, the J gene TRBJ1-4; 8 bases are a match to TRBD1. This CDR3 region has 15 residues. In germline, CDR1 is GTSNPN, CDR2 SVGIG (reference sequence). Trimming cost V 5 bases and J 0 bases; bases outside gene matches: 5. CDR3 coding DNA: TGTGCCTGGGATGTACAGGGGGCAACTAATGAAAAACTGTTTTTT. This encodes CAWDVQGATNEKLFF.

V is TRBV2 and J is TRBJ2-7; D unresolved. CDR1 is SNHLY and CDR2 is FYNNEI in the germline V gene. V was shortened by 5 bases and J by 3 bases, with 5 bases between the two germline ends. The CDR3 totals 11 residues. CDR3 sequence reads: CASSSNYEQYF. CDR3 nucleotide sequence: TGTGCCAGCAGTTCCAACTACGAGCAGTACTTC.

The V and J genes are TRBV15 and TRBJ1-4, with 7 bases that match TRBD1. Trimming took 0 bases from V and 9 from J; bases not matched to a gene: 19. The germline CDR1 and CDR2 sequences are LNHNV and YYDKDF (reference sequence). The CDR3 sequence is 19 residues long. In nucleotides, the CDR3 is TGTGCCACCAGCAGAGATGAAGGAATAGGGGGCGCGTATCGAAAAAAACTGTTTTTT. Translation: CATSRDEGIGGAYRKKLFF.

In its sample, this clone was seen a few times. This sequence joins TRBV7-9 and TRBJ2-7; D is possibly TRBD1 (8 bases). Trimming took off 5 bases at V and 6 bases at J, with 17 bases between the two ends. CDR3 length: 14 amino acids. Per the germline V gene, CDR1 is SEHNR and CDR2 is FQNEAQ (reference sequence). This CDR3 is CASSPTGEGGEQYF. CDR3 nucleotides: TGTGCCAGCAGCCCGACAGGGGAGGGAGGCGAGCAGTACTTC.

V usage is TRBV4-2 and J usage is TRBJ2-1, with a possible D match to TRBD1 (6 bases). Germline loops: CDR1 LGHNA, CDR2 YNFKEQ. The CDR3 length is 14 residues. V lost 0 bases and J 8 bases, leaving 11 bases between the germline ends. CDR3 sequence (DNA): TGTGCCAGCAGCCAAGATCGACAGGATCATGAGCAGTTCTTC. It is translated as CASSQDRQDHEQFF.

The genes are TRBV6-5 and TRBJ1-6; 10 nucleotides line up with TRBD1. This CDR3 contains 14 residues. Germline values: CDR1 MNHEY, CDR2 SVGAGI. V lost 5 bases, J lost 9 bases, and 4 bases stayed unmatched. The CDR3: CASSNDRGRSPLHF. DNA of the CDR3: TGTGCCAGCAGTAACGACAGGGGGCGTTCACCCCTCCACTTT.

CDR3 loop: CATSSGNTIYF. Here the CDR3 DNA reads TGTGCCACTAGCTCTGGAAACACCATATATTTT. The rearrangement uses TRBV7-2 and TRBJ1-3; D is unclear. V was pared by 10 bases and J by 0 bases, with 4 bases between. The CDR3 is 11 residues long. In germline, CDR1 is SGHTA, CDR2 FQGNSA.

The chain links TRBV5-4 to TRBJ1-1; no clear D gene. The CDR3 sequence is 13 residues long. V lost 5 bases to trimming and J lost 2 bases, with 10 bases between them. The V gene's germline CDR1 is SGHNT and CDR2 YYREEE (reference sequence). Written as DNA, the CDR3 is TGTGCCAGCAGACGGGAGTTTAACACTGAAGCTTTCTTT. The encoded protein is CASRREFNTEAFF.